A single T cell receptor (beta chain) is shown here with its context. This entry belongs to a study of CD8 T cells in Susac syndrome. Random hexamers were used to reverse transcribe an amount of about 0.45 to 1 ug RNA. TCR beta CDR3 was amplified by immunoSEQ covering 54 Vbeta and 13 Jbeta. TCRdb recomputed calls from the immunoSEQ multiplex PCR reads with MiXCR, one row per CDR3 protein. The sample has tens of thousands of distinct CDR3 sequences; 90% to 97% are singletons. The TCR sequence derives from a human donor with Susac syndrome. Sequenced input: CD8+ T cells from PBMCs.

This CDR3 reads CASSLFPRGRSGANVLTF. The CDR3 bases are TGTGCCAGCAGTTTATTTCCCAGGGGGAGGTCTGGGGCCAACGTCCTGACTTTC. This chain connects TRBV12-3 or TRBV12-4 to TRBJ2-6; a weak D match, TRBD1 (7 bases). The CDR3 spans 18 residues. Trimming cost V 2 bases and J 1 base, with 15 bases left between them.